This T cell receptor beta chain was identified during a study of a mutant IDH1 vaccine in newly diagnosed glioma (dated by TCRdb to 2020 to 2023). General notes on the study: The approximately 30 treated patients were approximately 62% male and around 40% female, with a mean age of about 38 years. Before enrollment, patients had received standard therapy of radiotherapy alone, temozolomide alone, or radiochemotherapy with temozolomide; most received the combination. Peripheral blood was collected at six visits: V03 (baseline), V05, V07, V10, V12 and V13. Longitudinal TCRB deep sequencing was performed for around 23 treated patients wherever samples were available for exploratory analyses. On the study overall, not on this receptor specifically: The authors stated that sample limitations prevented analyses of patient blood samples from being reproduced. Changes in the top peripheral T cell clonotypes picked up by TCRB sequencing did not appear to be linked to pseudoprogression. Across multiple MHC alleles, vaccine-induced immune responses were seen in more than 90% of patients. PBMC samples for TCRB deep sequencing were selected based on availability.

Details on this clone: The antigen it binds to is not known. No base qualities exist here, and no much larger clone lies one base off it.

Library preparation was by the immunoSEQ multiplex PCR assay. Following the manufacturer's protocol, the hsTCRB Kit was used to amplify rearranged TCR beta chain sequences. TCRB libraries were sequenced on an Illumina MiSeq. The paper's data handling went like this. The proprietary platform of the kit vendor was used for demultiplexing, trimming and gene mapping. The table comes from immuneACCESS by way of TCRdb, which keeps in-frame sequences with V and J called. Part of the clones is missing from these tables; in studies checked, under half for an unresolved V gene and the rest for unknown reasons. Clonal size and the V and J genes are those of that table, whereas D and trimming came from the DNA. Present in this sample are over 15,000 clones, around 95% of which were seen just once. In total, the top ten clones hold 3.6% of the sample. In the paper's terms, the time point label means: baseline, week 1 (first vaccination visit). The treatment or condition label here, explained by the study, means: pre-vaccination baseline after standard-of-care therapy. Donors had newly diagnosed WHO grade 3 or 4 IDH1-mutant astrocytomas with loss of nuclear ATRX. The samples were drawn from NOA16, a multicentre, single-arm, open-label phase I trial in Germany that tested a mutant IDH1 peptide vaccine in humans for the first time. For immunogenicity testing, the blood drawn at visit V03 was used as the baseline sample. Genomic DNA for TCRB sequencing was isolated from EDTA blood with the DNeasy Blood and Tissue Kit.

From its cysteine to its phenylalanine, the CDR3 spans 14 amino acids. The kept DNA is CDR3 alone, 42 bases in frame from the first base. Sequences MNHNS (CDR1) and SASEGT (CDR2) are obtained from the germline V gene. Trimming at the junction amounts to 3 bases on V and 2 bases on J, and the germline ends lie 8 bases apart. The sample here was peripheral blood mononuclear cells (PBMCs), taken from a glioma patient treated with radiotherapy, temozolomide or both. Recombination connected TRBV6-1 to TRBJ1-5, with a weak D call of TRBD1 (5 bases match). The clonotype was recovered from a woman younger than 35 with glioma. Some clones in this sample may be carry-over from other donors' samples. This receptor has the CDR3 CASSDGGGNQPQHF. At the DNA level, the sequence is TGTGCCAGCAGTGACGGAGGGGGCAATCAGCCCCAGCATTTT.